The next 11 T cell receptor beta chains were all read from a single sample in a study of long-term antiretroviral therapy in people with HIV (dated by TCRdb to between 2021 and 2022). The immunoSEQ hsTCRB v3.0 assay was used at survey level resolution to sequence the TRB variable region. Held by TCRdb, this immuneACCESS table contains in-frame sequences only and omits some clones. Under half of the omission traces to an unresolved V gene where checked; the cause of the rest is unknown. For this sample there are roughly 10,000 clones; roughly four fifths appear just once. Of the sample, around 19% is held by the ten largest clones. The specimen was unsorted PBMCs, collected 1.8 years after starting antiretroviral therapy. Receptors were obtained from a man aged 40-49 years with HIV.

V usage is TRBV5-1 and J usage is TRBJ1-1; TRBD1 agrees at 10 bases. The junction had 4 bases not matched to a gene; V was cut back by 0 bases and J by 5 bases. The CDR3 is made up of 15 amino acids. CDR1 SGHRS and CDR2 YFSETQ come from the germline V gene. In DNA, the CDR3 is TGCGCCAGCAGCTTGGCCCCGGGACAGGGGACTGAAGCTTTCTTT. It is translated as CASSLAPGQGTEAFF.

The CDR3 sequence: CASSLQENTGELFF. The CDR3 nucleotides are TGCGCCAGCAGCTTGCAAGAAAACACCGGGGAGCTGTTTTTT. This chain joins TRBV5-1 and TRBJ2-2; D not certain. The CDR3 runs to 14 residues. Germline CDR1 and CDR2: SGHRS and YFSETQ. V lost 1 base to trimming and J lost 2 bases, with 6 bases between them.

The CDR3 DNA reads as TGCGCCAGCAGCTACAGGGGTCCGGCTTACGAGCAGTACTTC. It specifies CASSYRGPAYEQYF. The chain uses TRBV5-1 and TRBJ2-7; 7 nucleotides agree with TRBD1. CDR1 is SGHRS, CDR2 YFSETQ, per germline. The ends lost 3 bases at V and 4 bases at J; junction bases unmatched: 7. This CDR3 spans 14 amino acids. Based on the CDR3 plus reference TRBV5-1 and TRBJ2-7, the full variable domain is KAGVTQTPRYLIKTRGQQVTLSCSPISGHRSVSWYQQTPGQGLQFLFEYFSETQRNKGNFPGRFSGRQFSNSRSEMNVSTLELGDSALYLCASSYRGPAYEQYFGPGTRLTVT.

J is TRBJ2-1 and V is TRBV27; D is unclear. The CDR3 is 15 residues long. Germline values: CDR1 MNHEY, CDR2 SMNVEV (reference sequence). The V gene lost 4 bases and the J gene lost 2 bases, with 12 bases spanning the gap. This CDR3 is CASSSGRLAYNEQFF. In nucleotides, the CDR3 is TGTGCCAGCAGTTCTGGCCGCCTGGCCTACAATGAGCAGTTCTTC.

J is TRBJ1-1 and V is TRBV28; no definite D call. The ends were cut back, 3 bases at V and 5 bases at J, with 16 bases in the middle. The CDR3 has 15 residues. Looked up from germline, CDR1 is MDHEN and CDR2 is SYDVKM. CDR3 region: CASSFSRQYGTEAFF. As DNA, the CDR3 is TGTGCCAGCAGTTTCTCGCGTCAGTACGGGACTGAAGCTTTCTTT.

CDR3 sequence (DNA): TGTGCCAGCAGTTTGTTCGGGCGACAGGGAATATACGAGCAGTACTTC. Its protein product is CASSLFGRQGIYEQYF. V and J are TRBV28 and TRBJ2-7, with 7 bases lining up with TRBD1. The CDR3 covers 16 residues. The V and J ends lost 3 bases and 4 bases, in that order; junction bases with no gene match: 12. The germline V gene has CDR1 MDHEN and CDR2 SYDVKM.

This chain links TRBV6-4 with TRBJ2-5; the D gene is possibly TRBD1 (5 bases). CDR3 length: 15 amino acids. V lost 2 bases and J 2 bases, leaving 12 bases between the germline ends. The germline V gene has CDR1 MRHNA and CDR2 SNTAGT. The CDR3 coding sequence is TGTGCCAGCAGTGACCGGGCAGGGCAACAAGAGACCCAGTACTTC. Translating gives CASSDRAGQQETQYF.

This clone has more than one count but fewer than ten. The rearrangement uses TRBV2 and TRBJ2-3; D perhaps matches TRBD2 (6 bases). Looked up from germline, CDR1 is SNHLY and CDR2 is FYNNEI. The CDR3 contains 15 residues. V lost 8 bases, J lost 2 bases, and 17 bases lay in between. The CDR3 sequence is CASLSGSGATDTQYF. CDR3 bases: TGTGCCAGCCTCTCGGGTAGCGGAGCCACAGATACGCAGTATTTT.

The chain combines TRBV7-4 with TRBJ2-2, with D tentatively TRBD1 (5 bases). This CDR3 is 16 amino acids long. The germline V and J ends were trimmed by 5 bases and 0 bases, with 13 bases remaining between them. Per germline, CDR1 SGHVT and CDR2 SQSDAQ. This CDR3 is CASSLVTRANTGELFF. The DNA for the CDR3 is TGTGCCAGCAGCCTAGTAACCAGGGCGAACACCGGGGAGCTGTTTTTT.

This rearrangement joins TRBV7-3 to TRBJ2-2, with TRBD2 identical over 7 bases. Germline CDR1 reads SGHTA; CDR2 reads FQGTGA. The CDR3 runs 15 residues. The V segment lost 5 bases and the J segment 7 bases; nucleotides outside the gene matches: 10. CDR3 DNA sequence: TGTGCCAGCAGCCAAATGGGACTACTAGGCGGGGAGCTGTTTTTT. Amino acid sequence: CASSQMGLLGGELFF.

To note about this clone: One end of the junction fails to match germline, which may point to a read error. The J gene is TRBJ1-1, the V gene TRBV11-2; a weak D match, TRBD1 (5 bases). This CDR3 comprises 13 residues. CDR1 is SGHAT, CDR2 FQNNGV, per germline. In nucleotides, the CDR3 is TGTGCCAGCAGCTCCACTACCGGGGGGGGAGGGGCCTTC. It yields the protein CASSSTTGGGGAF.